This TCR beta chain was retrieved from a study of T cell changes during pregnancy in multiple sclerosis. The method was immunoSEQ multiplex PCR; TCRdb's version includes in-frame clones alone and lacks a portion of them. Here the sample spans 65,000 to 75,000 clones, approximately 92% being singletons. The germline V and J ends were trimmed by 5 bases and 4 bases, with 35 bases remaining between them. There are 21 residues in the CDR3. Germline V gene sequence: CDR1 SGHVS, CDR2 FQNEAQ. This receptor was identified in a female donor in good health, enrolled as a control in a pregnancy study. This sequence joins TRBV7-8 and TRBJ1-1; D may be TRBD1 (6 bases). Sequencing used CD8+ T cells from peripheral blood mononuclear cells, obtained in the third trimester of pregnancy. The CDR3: CASSQPIDRQVTPNGITEAFF. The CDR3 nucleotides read TGTGCCAGCAGCCAACCTATAGATCGACAGGTGACGCCTAATGGGATCACTGAAGCTTTCTTT. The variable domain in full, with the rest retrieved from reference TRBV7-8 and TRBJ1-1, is GAGVSQSPRYKVAKRGQDVALRCDPISGHVSLFWYQQALGQGPEFLTYFQNEAQLDKSGLPSDRFFAERPEGSVSTLKIQRTQQEDSAVYLCASSQPIDRQVTPNGITEAFFGQGTRLTVV.